The T cell receptor beta chain under discussion was sequenced for a study of cytomegalovirus exposure and HLA in healthy donors (TCRdb year 2017). As for the study more broadly: An earlier analysis of roughly 570 of the donors reported under 300 Gb of sequence data and 90 million to 120 million unique TCR beta sequences obtained from some 170 million T cells. Roughly 300 gigabases of sequencing data and some 85 million unique TCR sequences were included in an early release covering 500 to 750 HLA-typed donors. Among the roughly 390 genotyped donors, about 83% belonged to the genetic ancestry cluster associated with self-reported Caucasian donors. The aim of the study was to test whether cataloging public T cell receptors could identify signatures of past pathogen exposure. The study used immunosequencing to profile the T cell repertoires of several hundred subjects and linked those repertoires to cytomegalovirus serostatus. Besides the first cohort of hundreds of subjects, a separate validation cohort made up of over 95 different subjects was used. The study combined high-throughput TCR immunosequencing, statistical association of individual TCRs with disease status, and machine learning to predict cytomegalovirus infection status. In a later analysis, previously published TCR beta repertoires from several hundred donors were re-analyzed and high-resolution HLA genotyping was added so that TCR occurrence patterns could be studied. The later analysis used no new phenotypic data to find candidate immune exposures, relying instead on TCR beta sequences and their occurrence across donors. In an earlier analysis of about 590 of the donors, high-throughput TCR beta sequencing was used to judge whether each TCR beta V gene segment behaved as functional or pseudogenic. Donor age, sex, ethnicity and CMV serostatus were compiled together with the repertoire data. A later genetic analysis used genome-wide SNP genotypes for about three fifths of the 666 donors, treating that subset as a discovery cohort. All discovery cohort repertoires had been generated on a single sequencing platform. HLA typing covered class I and class II loci at four-digit resolution. Typing coverage differed by locus: A, B, C, DRB1 and DQB1 were typed in roughly 620-640 donors, DQA1 in 500 to 550, DPA1 in approximately 600, and DPB1 in 400 to 480. Roughly five DR-DQ haplotypes were handled as single units for association and clustering because linkage in the cohort was strong. Across 300 to 400 genotyped donors of the cohort, an average of about 250,000 unique TCR beta nucleotide sequences per donor were sequenced, and roughly a sixth of those sequences were non-productive.

The cohort was made up of 666 healthy bone marrow donors. At the time of sampling, every cohort member was nominally healthy, though immune exposures that went unrecorded were likely present. The donor was CMV seronegative and belonged to the group of over 300 seronegative cohort members. A peripheral blood sample was provided by each donor, and peripheral blood mononuclear cells were used for TCR beta sequencing. Genomic DNA extraction from the blood cell samples was performed with the Qiagen DNeasy Blood Extraction Kit. V is reduced by 5 bases and J by 2 bases, leaving a spacing of 15 bases between them. CDR1 SGHAT and CDR2 FQNNGV are derived from the germline V gene. The CDR3 runs 15 residues from the cysteine to the phenylalanine. Only the CDR3 region is kept as DNA, spanning 45 bases read in frame from base 1. The table lists this clone with a few counts. Its antigen is unknown. Per-base quality was not reported, and no clone a single base away is much larger than it.

To prepare the library, the immunoSEQ multiplex PCR assay was applied. For the multiplex PCR, a mixture combining 60 forward primers for TCR Vbeta segments and 13 reverse primers for TCR Jbeta segments was used. Amplification of the CDR3 region of rearranged TCR beta genes was performed with a multiplex PCR assay on genomic DNA. On the Illumina HiSeq System, the amplified TCR beta libraries were sequenced as 87-base-pair reads. As for the authors' bioinformatics: In a later analysis, tens of millions of unique TCR beta chains were counted across the 690 or so repertoires, and around 10 million of these chains were shared by at least two donors. Raw reads were error-corrected and collapsed into unique sequences by a nearest-neighbor algorithm in which closely related sequences were merged to remove PCR and sequencing errors. Alignment of CDR3 sequences to IMGT reference sequences was used to assign V, D and J gene segments. Each retained sequence needed at least a six-nucleotide match to both a V gene segment and a J gene segment. Rearrangements were called productive when the CDR3 lacked stop codons and stayed in frame with V and J; all others were non-productive. CDR3 was defined by IMGT convention, running from the second conserved V-encoded cysteine to the conserved J-encoded phenylalanine. The earlier analysis of about 610 of the donors excluded sequences that lacked an unambiguous match to a single V gene segment. An earlier analysis of 587 of the donors called V segments functional above 56.7% productive rearrangements and segregating when the between-donor standard deviation exceeded 5%. A statistical classification framework was built for diagnosing cytomegalovirus status from the catalog of TCR beta chain sequences. A later analysis assigned V and J genes by comparing TCR nucleotide sequences with IMGT/GENE-DB human TR gene sequences. Using the TCRdist pipeline, a later analysis assigned CDR3 sequences along with most-parsimonious VDJ recombination scenarios. In a later analysis, every TCR beta chain was defined by the combination of its CDR3 amino acid sequence and its V-gene family, and reads without a unique V-gene family were dropped. A later analysis removed several hundred highly shared, low-generation-probability nucleotide sequences to deal with suspected cross-contamination and a sequencing artifact. A later analysis calculated a clonal expansion index for each public chain from normalized within-repertoire ranks of inferred template counts. In a later analysis, generation probabilities were computed using a VDJ recombination model fitted to out-of-frame rearrangements, and the results were checked against IGoR. In a later analysis, hypergeometric tests were used to score TCR-TCR, TCR-HLA and TCR-CMV co-occurrence, with a repertoire-size bias correction applied to TCR pairs. In a later analysis, false discovery rates were estimated by permuting HLA or CMV assignments 20 times. In a later analysis, co-occurring TCRs were grouped using DBSCAN, and TCRdist sequence similarity was added for clustering within HLA-allele-positive subsets. For co-occurrence clustering, repertoires with fewer than 30,000 or more than 120,000 public chains were excluded, along with a handful of repertoires with anomalous nucleotide sharing. The table was pulled from immuneACCESS by TCRdb, which kept in-frame rearrangements only. Such tables lose some clones; where checked, under half of the loss comes from unresolved V genes, and the rest has no known cause. V, J and clone size reflect that table, while D and trimming were determined from the DNA. Present in this sample are about 130,000 clones, about 8.5% of which were seen just once. The ten largest account for under 7% of the sample.

General findings and caveats noted by the study authors: In this cohort, only TCR beta chains were sequenced, and detectable features were limited by the absence of alpha or paired-chain data. Because HLA typing was missing for some donors at each locus, association tests included only the typed subset. While some public TCRs were present in many individuals, most TCR sequences turned up only very rarely across donors. Immune exposure information for the cohort was limited to CMV serostatus. A later genetic analysis associated a missense DCLRE1C variant with V-gene and J-gene trimming of TCR beta chains, and an independent cohort replicated the association. Linkage disequilibrium might explain the correlated functional status among segregating V segments, but an unknown experimental factor could not be ruled out. Cytomegalovirus status was reported to be diagnosed by the classifier with high specificity and sensitivity in both the original and validation cohorts. A group of highly shared sequence variants was considered likely to be a technical artifact of the sequencing pipeline. Presence/absence analyses assumed roughly uniform sequencing depth across donors, an assumption that may not hold. In an earlier analysis of 587 of the donors, most TCR beta V segments appeared in productive rearrangements about 90% or about 30% of the time, broadly matching IMGT annotations. When HLA alleles, especially DR and DQ, strongly co-occurred, attributing TCR associations to individual alleles was difficult. A total of 150 to 200 TCR beta chains were listed by the study as associated with cytomegalovirus. According to a later analysis, parvovirus B19, influenza, CMV and Epstein-Barr virus appeared linked to several top co-occurrence clusters. A further reported finding was that TCR beta sequences accurately predicted the HLA-A and HLA-B alleles for most subjects in the first cohort. A later analysis found that TCR association rates varied across HLA loci, with DRB1 alleles showing the most associated TCRs and HLA-C alleles the fewest. The 87-base-pair reads could not distinguish some IMGT-functional V segments, including TRBV6-2 and TRBV6-3, so those segments were excluded. Roughly 17 rarely observed V segments, including chromosome 9 orphons, were excluded from the earlier analysis of almost 600 of the donors because counts were too low. In a later analysis, HLA-associated TCR beta chains were found to be more clonally expanded and to have lower generation probabilities than equally common non-associated chains. A later analysis associated 15,000 to 20,000 TCR beta sequences with specific HLA alleles at a false discovery rate of 0.05. Three of the identified cytomegalovirus-associated TCR beta chains were confirmed in vitro to be specific for cytomegalovirus antigens. A later genetic analysis reported fewer N-insertions in productive TCRs among donors in an Asian-associated ancestry cluster than the roughly 700-donor mean. A later analysis found that most CMV-associated TCR beta chains appeared HLA-restricted, with HLA associations seemingly driven largely by CMV exposure. It was suggested by the authors that the approach could potentially be generalized to other disease states and immunological phenotypes.

This clonotype originated in a man aged 40-55 years in good health and CMV-seronegative. Sequencing was carried out using PBMCs. This receptor chain uses TRBV11-2 and TRBJ2-5; possibly the D gene is TRBD2, per 6 matching bases. The DNA reads TGTGCCAGCAGCCTTACCGGGACTTCACAAGAGACCCAGTACTTC. It is translated as CASSLTGTSQETQYF.